This TCR beta chain was captured by sequencing in a study of blood T cells in healthy people across ages. Study results and limitations: Because sorting was not performed, PBMCs prevented conclusive naive versus antigen-experienced comparison. Diversity of TCR beta per million T cells declined in a roughly linear way with age.

Together with a sample-barcoded 5' primer, a J-beta primer mix was included in a second PCR lasting about 6 to 11 cycles. TCRdb re-analysed the 5' RACE reads in MiXCR, keeping a single row per CDR3 protein. The table lists about 720,000 distinct CDR3 sequences, 20% to 25% of them singletons. The CDR3 runs to 15 residues. For this clonotype: Its antigen remains unknown.

These same records also appear under a second study, on T cells of mothers and their children. From that second work: A few healthy Caucasian mothers and their six children donated. A slight, non-significant increase in overlap was found for related mother-child pairs relative to unrelated pairs.

V and J are TRBV21-1 and TRBJ1-5; TRBD1, as called in the table, went unchecked against the DNA. TRBV21-1 is deemed a pseudogene. The specimen was blood. This clonotype originated in a boy between 10 and 17 years old in good health. The CDR3 nucleotides read TGTGCCAGGGCCCCGGACAGGGGTGGCAATCAGCCCCAGCATTTT. Protein product: CARAPDRGGNQPQHF.